This TCR beta chain emerged from a study of blood T cell repertoires in COVID-19. Whole-study context: Sites across the United States, Italy and Spain contributed samples from acute and convalescent COVID-19. PBMCs, B-cell-depleted T cells, or T cells were the source of the cDNA or gDNA that made up the material.

Methods used by the authors: Counts of nucleated cells, estimated from reference gene primer amplification, were obtained. Libraries were prepared by immunoSEQ multiplex PCR; TCRdb keeps only in-frame clonotypes and omits some of them. D and trimming were read from the DNA, whereas the V and J calls and clone size are those reported in that table. This sample yields 110,000 or so clones, of which about 80% are seen a single time; roughly 8.1% belongs to the top ten. J lost 1 base, V lost 10 bases, and 6 bases had no gene match. Germline V gene data show CDR1 as LNHDA and CDR2 as SQIVND (reference sequence). The CDR3 contains 15 residues.

This rearrangement joins TRBV19 to TRBJ2-2, with 10 bases fitting TRBD1. The sample was peripheral blood. This TCR derives from a woman aged 40-49 years with acute or convalescent COVID-19. This CDR3 is CATKTGGRNTGELFF. DNA for the CDR3: TGTGCCACCAAGACAGGGGGCAGGAACACCGGGGAGCTGTTTTTT.